This T cell receptor (beta chain) was sequenced during a study of T cells in Graves' hyperthyroidism and ophthalmopathy. Study observations and caveats: Blood also held most thyroid clonotypes expanded beyond 0.001. A median about 6 months before onset, the model predicted ophthalmopathy.

RNA transcripts provided the source from which TCR beta CDR3 regions were amplified. The HTBI primer set was used in a first-round RT-PCR of the TCR CDR3. TCRdb re-analysed the multiplex PCR reads in MiXCR, keeping a single row per CDR3 protein. The table shows roughly 640,000 distinct CDR3 sequences, with 16% occurring only once. J gave up 8 bases and V 10 bases, and 12 bases lay outside the gene matches. Germline lookup yields CDR1 SNHLY and CDR2 FYNNEI. This CDR3 contains 14 residues. A note on this clonotype: No antigen is known for it. This may come from a read error, since a much larger clone is one base off.

The diagnoses drew upon clinical symptoms, serum thyroxine and TRAb, thyroid ultrasound and orbital computed tomography. It was 8.5 to 10 ml of fresh peripheral blood that supplied the PBMCs. The genes are TRBV2 and TRBJ1-4; 8 nucleotides agree with TRBD1. The source is a woman aged 40 to 50 with Graves' ophthalmopathy. Sequenced sample: blood. The CDR3 sequence: CAITFRQGLEKLFF. The CDR3 DNA sequence: TGTGCCATCACCTTTAGACAGGGGCTGGAAAAACTGTTTTTT.